The entry that follows covers one TCR beta chain sequence. Losses at the gene ends were 9 bases for V and 2 bases for J; bases not matched to a gene: 10. The germline V gene has CDR1 KGHDR and CDR2 SFDVKD. The CDR3 has 15 residues. This sample was included in a study of blood T cell repertoires in COVID-19. For the study at large: Some COVID-19 samples were acute and others convalescent; all came from the United States, Italy and Spain. T cells, B-cell-depleted T cells, or PBMCs provided the cDNA or gDNA that served as material.

Authors' data handling: Cell counts per sample came from amplifying reference gene primers. Sequenced by immunoSEQ multiplex PCR; TCRdb stores in-frame clones only, minus some. V and J calls and clone size follow that table, whereas D and trimming were derived from the DNA. Of about 130,000 clones in the sample, roughly 90% were seen once. The TCR comes from a man aged 55 to 70 with COVID-19, enrolled during active disease. The chain employs TRBV24-1 and TRBJ2-3; 7 nucleotides match TRBD1. Material for sequencing was peripheral blood. CDR3 amino acids: CATAGTDRYTDTQYF. CDR3 coding DNA: TGTGCCACCGCTGGGACAGACCGGTACACAGATACGCAGTATTTT.